Detailed here is one TCR beta chain. Its antigen is unknown. This entry belongs to a study of graft-versus-host responses after intestinal transplantation. At the level of the study: As for transplant type, recipients had multivisceral, liver-intestinal, or isolated intestinal grafts.

Overall study results and limits: Researchers found GvH clones in recipient marrow, and some showed up first in ileum or blood.

Clones were read by immunoSEQ multiplex PCR, and TCRdb kept only the in-frame ones, dropping some. The sample holds 45,000 to 60,000 clones; about nine tenths are singletons and the top ten take around 2.5%. Germline loops: CDR1 SGDLS, CDR2 YYNGEE. CDR3 length equals 14 residues. Trimming pared 5 bases from V and 5 bases from J, leaving 14 bases between. This clonotype was obtained from a human donor who was the organ donor for an intestinal transplant. The J gene is TRBJ2-1, the V gene TRBV9, with D perhaps matching TRBD2 (6 bases). The source material was unstimulated CD4+ T cells sorted from spleen or lymph node cells, sampled before transplant. The DNA of the CDR3 is TGTGCCAGCAGACCTGGCGGGAACGACAATGAGCAGTTCTTC. Its translation is CASRPGGNDNEQFF.